The rows below give T cell receptor beta chains drawn from one sample of a study of cytomegalovirus exposure and HLA in healthy donors. TCRdb's table, derived via immunoSEQ multiplex PCR, lists solely in-frame clones and lacks some. The table shows 150,000 to 200,000 clones, with roughly 84% occurring only once. The sequenced sample was PBMCs. The receptors were gathered from a girl aged 2 to 9 in good health and CMV-seropositive. The CDR3 runs from the conserved cysteine through the conserved F or W. A D gene is named only where the DNA matches it firmly. Clone size is given for some rows only: seen once, a few or many times, or a class if the clone is expanded.

v_call	cdr3_length	d_call	clone_size	j_call	cdr3_nt	cdr3_aa
TRBV7-8	15	TRBD1	-	TRBJ2-7	TGTGCCAGCACCCTAGCCGGGACAGCCCTCTACGAGCAGTACTTC	CASTLAGTALYEQYF
TRBV27	14	TRBD2	-	TRBJ2-1	TGTGCCACCACGTCGGGGGGCTCCTACAATGAGCAGTTCTTC	CATTSGGSYNEQFF
TRBV6-1	14	-	-	TRBJ2-7	TGTGCCAGCAGTGTCGAAAGACAGGCCTACGAGCAGTACTTC	CASSVERQAYEQYF
TRBV10-3	16	TRBD2	-	TRBJ2-2	TGTGCCATCAGTGATGGACTAGCGGTAAACACCGGGGAGCTGTTTTTT	CAISDGLAVNTGELFF
TRBV7-8	15	TRBD1	-	TRBJ1-2	TGTGCCAGCAGCTTAGGAGGACAGGGGGGTTGGGACTACACCTTC	CASSLGGQGGWDYTF
TRBV5-1	15	TRBD2	-	TRBJ2-3	TGCGCCAGCAGCTCGATGACTAGCGGGACAGATACGCAGTATTTT	CASSSMTSGTDTQYF
TRBV6-1	13	-	few	TRBJ1-3	TGTGCCACCAACAGGGCTTTGGGAAACACCATATATTTT	CATNRALGNTIYF
TRBV7-8	16	TRBD2	-	TRBJ2-7	TGTGCCAGCAGCTCCAGAAGCGGGGTCAAGCCCTACGAGCAGTACTTC	CASSSRSGVKPYEQYF
TRBV15	14	TRBD1	-	TRBJ1-2	TGTGCCACCAGCAGGATTCAACGGGACAGGCCCTACACCTTC	CATSRIQRDRPYTF
TRBV6-1	11	-	-	TRBJ1-1	TGTGCCAGCAGTGAAAAGAGCGCTGCTTTCTTT	CASSEKSAAFF
TRBV10-3	15	-	-	TRBJ1-3	TGTGCCATCAGTGGAAGTAGGGGAACTGGAAACACCATATATTTT	CAISGSRGTGNTIYF
TRBV6-4	13	-	-	TRBJ1-1	TGTGCCAGCAGCCAAACAGGGAACACTGAAGCTTTCTTT	CASSQTGNTEAFF
TRBV4-2	13	TRBD1	-	TRBJ1-1	TGTGCCAGCAGCCAAGGGACAGGGATGGGAGCTTTCTTT	CASSQGTGMGAFF
TRBV7-2	15	-	-	TRBJ1-3	TGTGCCAGCAGCGAGCACTCAGGGTACGGAAACACCATATATTTT	CASSEHSGYGNTIYF
TRBV5-8	15	-	-	TRBJ1-2	TGTGCCAGCAGCTTGGTTGCGGGGTCAAACTATGGCTACACCTTC	CASSLVAGSNYGYTF
TRBV2	15	-	-	TRBJ1-6	TGTGCCAGCCGAATTGGGGGGGCAAATAATTCACCCCTCCACTTT	CASRIGGANNSPLHF
TRBV5-1	13	TRBD2	-	TRBJ2-5	TGCGCCAGCAGACGACTAGCGGAAGAGACCCAGTACTTC	CASRRLAEETQYF
TRBV9	15	TRBD1	-	TRBJ2-1	TGTGCCAGCAGCGTAGAACAGGGGAACTACAATGAGCAGTTCTTC	CASSVEQGNYNEQFF
TRBV7-3	13	-	-	TRBJ1-1	TGTGCCAGCAGCCCTAGGGGAATCACTGAAGCTTTCTTT	CASSPRGITEAFF
TRBV30	13	TRBD1	-	TRBJ1-5	TGTGCCTGGAGTACAGGGGAGAATCAGCCCCAGCATTTT	CAWSTGENQPQHF